Below are 6 T cell receptor beta chains sequenced from a single sample in a study of T-cell reconstitution after alpha-beta-depleted transplantation in children (dated by TCRdb to about 2016). The library was obtained by PCR. Instrument used: Illumina HiSeq 2500. TCR libraries were prepared with molecular barcoding, using unique molecular identifiers to normalize TCRbeta repertoire quantification. TCRdb passed the public sequencing reads through fastp at Q25 and MiXCR, retaining productive beta sequences. Here each entry gathers all rows of one CDR3 protein and keeps the most common genes and DNA. The sample table shows roughly 590,000 distinct CDR3 sequences, and around 17% are seen once. 0.8% to 1.1% of the sample goes to the ten largest clones. The source was PBMCs from the stem cell graft donor, collected from the stem cell graft. These receptors were obtained from a human donor who donated a stem cell graft to a child with acute myeloid leukemia.

There are a few counts of this clonotype. The genes are TRBV7-2 and TRBJ1-2; D gene uncertain. CDR3 length: 15 residues. Trimming cost V 4 bases and J 4 bases, with 16 bases left between them. Per the germline V gene, CDR1 is SGHTA and CDR2 is FQGNSA. DNA for the CDR3: TGTGCCAGCAGCTCCAGTGGAAGCGATGGCTATGGCTACACCTTC. The encoded protein is CASSSSGSDGYGYTF.

This clonotype has a count of ten or more. This chain connects TRBV20-1 to TRBJ1-5; D possibly corresponds to TRBD1 (5 bases). Trimming left V 1 base short and J 9 bases short, with 19 bases between. From germline, CDR1 is DFQATT and CDR2 SNEGSKA (reference sequence). The CDR3 is 15 amino acids. The CDR3 bases are TGCAGTGCTAGAGCCATTTCGGGACGCCGGGGGCCCCAGCATTTT. It specifies CSARAISGRRGPQHF.

V gene TRBV5-6 combines with J gene TRBJ2-3; no reliable D call. With 1 base removed from V and 2 bases from J, the gap between germline ends came to 5 bases. CDR3 size: 13 residues. Germline values: CDR1 SGHDT, CDR2 YYEEEE. The CDR3 coding sequence is TGTGCCAGCAGCTTGTACGACACAGATACGCAGTATTTT. Protein product: CASSLYDTDTQYF.

CDR3 in DNA: TGTGCCAGCAGCTCCCCTCGAGCTAGCGGGGGGTTCACAGATACGCAGTATTTT. Its translation: CASSSPRASGGFTDTQYF. This sequence joins TRBV3-1 and TRBJ2-3; 11 nucleotides line up with TRBD2. Unmatched junction bases numbered 12, after V lost 5 bases and J lost 2 bases. Germline CDR1 and CDR2: LGHDT and YNNKEL (reference sequence). The CDR3 is 18 amino acids.

V and J are TRBV7-9 and TRBJ1-6; possibly TRBD1 for D (5 bases). Looked up from germline, CDR1 is SEHNR and CDR2 is FQNEAQ (reference sequence). The V end lost 6 bases, the J end lost 0 bases, and 12 bases lay between the germline ends. This CDR3 region has 16 residues. CDR3 DNA: TGTGCCAGCAGACGGGACGGAGACTCCTATAATTCACCCCTCCACTTT. Translation gives CASRRDGDSYNSPLHF.

This clonotype was found a few times. V gene TRBV11-2 combines with J gene TRBJ1-5, with TRBD1 matching over 8 bases. The CDR3 spans 19 residues. With 3 bases clipped from V and 7 bases from J, the junction kept 20 bases outside the gene matches. Germline values: CDR1 SGHAT, CDR2 FQNNGV. DNA for the CDR3: TGTGCCAGCAGCTTTAACCCGGGACAGGCCTTTCCCCGTAAACAGCCCCAGCATTTT. Translating it yields CASSFNPGQAFPRKQPQHF.